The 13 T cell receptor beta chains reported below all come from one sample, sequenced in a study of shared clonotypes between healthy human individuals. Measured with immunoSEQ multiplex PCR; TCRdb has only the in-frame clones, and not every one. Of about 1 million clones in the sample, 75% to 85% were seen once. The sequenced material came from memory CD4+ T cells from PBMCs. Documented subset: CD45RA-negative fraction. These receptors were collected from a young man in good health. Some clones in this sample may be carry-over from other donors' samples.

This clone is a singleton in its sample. The CDR3 DNA is TGTGCCAGCAGGGAGGATCAAGAGACCCAGTACTTC. Its translation: CASREDQETQYF. The rearrangement links TRBV28 to TRBJ2-5; D may be TRBD2 (5 bases). The CDR3 length is 12 residues. Per the germline V gene, CDR1 is MDHEN and CDR2 is SYDVKM. The V and J ends lost 6 bases and 2 bases respectively, with 7 bases between them.

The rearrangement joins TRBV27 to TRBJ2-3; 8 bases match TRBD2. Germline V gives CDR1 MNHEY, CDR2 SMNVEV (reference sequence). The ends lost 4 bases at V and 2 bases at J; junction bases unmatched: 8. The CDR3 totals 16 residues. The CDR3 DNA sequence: TGTGCCAGCAGTTGGCGCGGAGCGGGAGTCACAGATACGCAGTATTTT. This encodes CASSWRGAGVTDTQYF.

The CDR3 region is CASSEGSVSAGNTIYF. For the CDR3, the DNA is TGTGCCAGCAGTGAAGGATCCGTTAGCGCTGGAAACACCATATATTTT. The J gene is TRBJ1-3, the V gene TRBV6-1; no clear D. The CDR3 has 16 amino acids. Deletions cut 1 base from V and 2 bases from J, with 12 bases between. Germline CDR1 and CDR2: MNHNS and SASEGT.

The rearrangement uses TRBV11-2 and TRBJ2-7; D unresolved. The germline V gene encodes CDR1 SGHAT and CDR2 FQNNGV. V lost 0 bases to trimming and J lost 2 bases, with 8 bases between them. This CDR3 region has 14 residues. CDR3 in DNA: TGTGCCAGCAGCTTAGAACCGCGGCCCTACGAGCAGTACTTC. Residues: CASSLEPRPYEQYF.

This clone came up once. Written as DNA, the CDR3 is TGTGCCAGCAGCAGCGTGGCGACAGATACGCAGTATTTT. Residues: CASSSVATDTQYF. J is TRBJ2-3 and V is TRBV14, with unresolved D. V was shortened by 5 bases and J by 3 bases, with 9 bases between the two germline ends. The CDR3 is made up of 13 amino acids. The germline V gene encodes CDR1 SGHDN and CDR2 FVKESK.

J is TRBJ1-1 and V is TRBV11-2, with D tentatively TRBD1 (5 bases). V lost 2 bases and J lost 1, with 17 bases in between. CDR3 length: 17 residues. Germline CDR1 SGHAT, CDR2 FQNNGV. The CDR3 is CASSLTVGERKNTEAFF. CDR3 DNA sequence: TGTGCCAGCAGCTTAACGGTAGGGGAGAGGAAGAACACTGAAGCTTTCTTT.

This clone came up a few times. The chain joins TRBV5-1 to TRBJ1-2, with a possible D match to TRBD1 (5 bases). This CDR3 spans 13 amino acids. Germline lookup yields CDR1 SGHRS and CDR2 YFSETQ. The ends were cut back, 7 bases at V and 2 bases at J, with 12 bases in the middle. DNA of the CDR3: TGCGCCAGCGGCCAGACAGTGAACTATGGCTACACCTTC. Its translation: CASGQTVNYGYTF.

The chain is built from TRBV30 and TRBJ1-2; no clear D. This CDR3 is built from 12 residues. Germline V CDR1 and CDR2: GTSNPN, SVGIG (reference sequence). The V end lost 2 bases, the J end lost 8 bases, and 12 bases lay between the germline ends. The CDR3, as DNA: TGTGCCTGGAGTCGCGTCCCACGGGGCTACACCTTC. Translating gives CAWSRVPRGYTF.

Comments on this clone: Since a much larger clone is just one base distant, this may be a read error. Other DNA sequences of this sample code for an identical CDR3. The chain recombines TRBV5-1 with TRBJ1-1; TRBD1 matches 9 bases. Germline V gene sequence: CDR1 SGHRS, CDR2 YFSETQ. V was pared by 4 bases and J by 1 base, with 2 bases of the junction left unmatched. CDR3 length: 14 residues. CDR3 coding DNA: TGCGCCAGCAGCCCGGGACAGGGGAACACTGAAGCTTTCTTT. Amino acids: CASSPGQGNTEAFF.

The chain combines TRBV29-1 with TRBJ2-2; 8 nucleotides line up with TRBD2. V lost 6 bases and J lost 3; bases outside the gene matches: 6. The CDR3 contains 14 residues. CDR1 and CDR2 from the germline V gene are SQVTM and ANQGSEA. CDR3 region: CSVNSGTDTGELFF. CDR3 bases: TGCAGCGTCAATAGCGGGACCGACACCGGGGAGCTGTTTTTT.

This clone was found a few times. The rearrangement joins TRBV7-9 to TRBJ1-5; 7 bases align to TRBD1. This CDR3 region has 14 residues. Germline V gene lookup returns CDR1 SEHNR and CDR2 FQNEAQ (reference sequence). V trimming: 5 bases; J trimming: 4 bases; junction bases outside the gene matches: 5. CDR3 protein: CASSLGQLNQPQHF. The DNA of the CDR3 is TGTGCCAGCAGCCTGGGACAGCTGAATCAGCCCCAGCATTTT. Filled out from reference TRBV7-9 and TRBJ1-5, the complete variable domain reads DTGVSQNPRHKITKRGQNVTFRCDPISEHNRLYWYRQTLGQGPEFLTYFQNEAQLEKSRLLSDRFSAERPKGSFSTLEIQRTEQGDSAMYLCASSLGQLNQPQHFGDGTRLSIL.

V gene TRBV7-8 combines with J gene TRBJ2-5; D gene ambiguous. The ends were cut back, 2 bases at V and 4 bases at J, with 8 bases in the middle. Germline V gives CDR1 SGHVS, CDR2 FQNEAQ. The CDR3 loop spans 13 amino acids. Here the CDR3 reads CASSLQLGETQYF. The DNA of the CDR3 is TGTGCCAGCAGCTTACAACTTGGAGAGACCCAGTACTTC.

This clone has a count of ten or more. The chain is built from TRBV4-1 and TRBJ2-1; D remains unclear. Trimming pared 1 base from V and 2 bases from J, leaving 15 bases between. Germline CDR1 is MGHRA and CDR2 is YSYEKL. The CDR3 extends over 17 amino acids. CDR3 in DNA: TGCGCCAGCAGCCAAGTCGACATGGGCTGGACCTACAATGAGCAGTTCTTC. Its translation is CASSQVDMGWTYNEQFF.